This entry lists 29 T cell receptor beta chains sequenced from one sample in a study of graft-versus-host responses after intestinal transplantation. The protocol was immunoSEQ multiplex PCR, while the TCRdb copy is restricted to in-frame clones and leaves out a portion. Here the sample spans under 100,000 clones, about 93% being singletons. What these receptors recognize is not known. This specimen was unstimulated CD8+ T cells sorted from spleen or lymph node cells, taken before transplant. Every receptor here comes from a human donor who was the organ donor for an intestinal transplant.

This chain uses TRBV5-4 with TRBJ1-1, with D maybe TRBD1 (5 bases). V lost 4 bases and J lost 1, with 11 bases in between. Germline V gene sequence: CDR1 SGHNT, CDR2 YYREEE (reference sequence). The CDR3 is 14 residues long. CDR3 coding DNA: TGTGCCAGCAGCCCCCGACAGCCGAACACTGAAGCTTTCTTT. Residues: CASSPRQPNTEAFF.

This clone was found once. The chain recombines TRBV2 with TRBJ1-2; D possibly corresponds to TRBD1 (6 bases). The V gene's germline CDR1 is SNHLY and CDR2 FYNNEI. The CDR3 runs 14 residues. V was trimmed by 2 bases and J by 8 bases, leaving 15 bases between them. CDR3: CASSESPGARGYTF. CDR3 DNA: TGTGCCAGCAGTGAATCCCCAGGGGCGCGAGGCTACACCTTC. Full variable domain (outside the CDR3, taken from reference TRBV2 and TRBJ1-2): EPEVTQTPSHQVTQMGQEVILRCVPISNHLYFYWYRQILGQKVEFLVSFYNNEISEKSEIFDDQFSVERPDGSNFTLKIRSTKLEDSAMYFCASSESPGARGYTFGSGTRLTVV.

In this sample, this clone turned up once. The CDR3 DNA reads TGTGCCAGCAGTTTATGGTTACAGGGGGCGCCCCGTCAAGCGGGCTACACCTTC. Protein: CASSLWLQGAPRQAGYTF. The chain couples TRBV28 to TRBJ1-2; TRBD1 matches at 9 bases. The CDR3 consists of 18 residues. In germline, CDR1 is MDHEN, CDR2 SYDVKM. Losses at the gene ends were 0 bases for V and 8 bases for J; bases not matched to a gene: 16.

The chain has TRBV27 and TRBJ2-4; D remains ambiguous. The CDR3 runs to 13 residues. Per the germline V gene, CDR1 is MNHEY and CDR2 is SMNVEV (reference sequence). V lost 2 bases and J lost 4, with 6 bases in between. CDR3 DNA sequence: TGTGCCAGCAGTTTACGCGGTAAAAACATTCAGTACTTC. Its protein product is CASSLRGKNIQYF.

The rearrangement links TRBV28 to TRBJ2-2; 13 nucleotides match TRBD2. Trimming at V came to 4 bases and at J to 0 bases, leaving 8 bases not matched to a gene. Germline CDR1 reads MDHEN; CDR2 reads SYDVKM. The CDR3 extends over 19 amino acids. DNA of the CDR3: TGTGCCAGCAGTTACAAAACCGGGACTAGCGGGGCGAACACCGGGGAGCTGTTTTTT. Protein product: CASSYKTGTSGANTGELFF.

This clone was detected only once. CDR3 protein: CASRFAGGSNEKLFF. CDR3 in DNA: TGTGCCAGCCGCTTCGCGGGCGGATCTAATGAAAAACTGTTTTTT. This chain links TRBV27 with TRBJ1-4; D remains unclear. The CDR3 sequence is 15 residues long. Germline V gene sequence: CDR1 MNHEY, CDR2 SMNVEV (reference sequence). V was pared by 8 bases and J by 3 bases, with 16 bases between.

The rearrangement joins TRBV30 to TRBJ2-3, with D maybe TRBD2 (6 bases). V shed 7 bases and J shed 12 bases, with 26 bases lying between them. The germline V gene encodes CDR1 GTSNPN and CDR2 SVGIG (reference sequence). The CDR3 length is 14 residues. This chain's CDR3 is CAFVLTRGPPSQYF. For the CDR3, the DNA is TGTGCCTTTGTTCTTACGCGGGGCCCCCCTTCTCAGTATTTT.

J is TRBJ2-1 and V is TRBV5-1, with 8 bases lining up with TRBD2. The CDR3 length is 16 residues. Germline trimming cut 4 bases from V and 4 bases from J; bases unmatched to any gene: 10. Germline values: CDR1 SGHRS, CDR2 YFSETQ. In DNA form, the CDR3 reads TGCGCCAGCAGCCCTGATGAACTAGCGGCTTACAATGAGCAGTTCTTC. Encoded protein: CASSPDELAAYNEQFF. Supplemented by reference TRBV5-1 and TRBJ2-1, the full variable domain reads KAGVTQTPRYLIKTRGQQVTLSCSPISGHRSVSWYQQTPGQGLQFLFEYFSETQRNKGNFPGRFSGRQFSNSRSEMNVSTLELGDSALYLCASSPDELAAYNEQFFGPGTRLTVL.

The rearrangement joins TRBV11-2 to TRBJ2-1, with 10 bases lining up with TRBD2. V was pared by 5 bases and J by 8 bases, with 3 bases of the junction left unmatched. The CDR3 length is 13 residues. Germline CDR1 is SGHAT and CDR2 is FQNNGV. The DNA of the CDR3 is TGTGCCAGCAGCCTCGGGACTAGCGATGAGCAGTTCTTC. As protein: CASSLGTSDEQFF.

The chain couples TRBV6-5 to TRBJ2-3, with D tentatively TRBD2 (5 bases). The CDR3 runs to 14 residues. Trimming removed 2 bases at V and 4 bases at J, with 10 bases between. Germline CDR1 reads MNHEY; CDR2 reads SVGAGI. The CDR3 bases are TGTGCCAGCAGTTACGGGCTAGCAGCAGATACGCAGTATTTT. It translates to CASSYGLAADTQYF.

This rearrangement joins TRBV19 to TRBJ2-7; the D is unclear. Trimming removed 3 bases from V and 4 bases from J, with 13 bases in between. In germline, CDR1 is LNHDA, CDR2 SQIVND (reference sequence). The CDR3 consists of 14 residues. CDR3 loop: CASSIGQRDYEQYF. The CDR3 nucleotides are TGTGCCAGTAGTATCGGTCAACGCGATTACGAGCAGTACTTC.

The CDR3 DNA reads as TGTGCCAGCAGCTTTCCCCCGGTGAACACTGAAGCTTTCTTT. It specifies CASSFPPVNTEAFF. This chain connects TRBV11-3 to TRBJ1-1, with no clear D. The V end lost 3 bases, the J end lost 0 bases, and 8 bases lay between the germline ends. The CDR3 loop spans 14 amino acids. Germline CDR1 is SGHNT and CDR2 is YENEEA.

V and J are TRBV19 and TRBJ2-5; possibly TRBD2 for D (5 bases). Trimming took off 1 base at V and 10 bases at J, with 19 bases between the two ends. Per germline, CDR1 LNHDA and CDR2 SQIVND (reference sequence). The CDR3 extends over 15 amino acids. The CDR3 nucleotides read TGTGCCAGTAGTATAGTCGGCCCGCCGGGGTTGAACCAGTACTTC. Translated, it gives CASSIVGPPGLNQYF.

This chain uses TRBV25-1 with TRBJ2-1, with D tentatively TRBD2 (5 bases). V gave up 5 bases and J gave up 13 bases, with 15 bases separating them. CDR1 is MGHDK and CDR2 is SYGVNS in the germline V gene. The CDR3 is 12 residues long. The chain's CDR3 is CASSLGAWGQFF. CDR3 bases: TGTGCCAGCAGTTTGGGAGCCTGGGGACAGTTCTTC.

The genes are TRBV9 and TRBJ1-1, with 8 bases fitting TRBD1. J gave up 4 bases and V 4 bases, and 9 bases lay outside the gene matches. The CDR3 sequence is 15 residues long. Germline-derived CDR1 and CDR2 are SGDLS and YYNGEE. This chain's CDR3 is CASSPRRGLVTEAFF. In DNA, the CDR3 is TGTGCCAGCAGCCCCCGCAGGGGGCTGGTCACTGAAGCTTTCTTT.

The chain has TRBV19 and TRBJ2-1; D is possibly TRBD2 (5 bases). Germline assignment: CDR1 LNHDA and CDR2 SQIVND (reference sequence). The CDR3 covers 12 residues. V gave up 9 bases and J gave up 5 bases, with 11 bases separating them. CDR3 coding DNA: TGTGCCAGCCGAGGGATCCACAATGAGCAGTTCTTC. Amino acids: CASRGIHNEQFF.

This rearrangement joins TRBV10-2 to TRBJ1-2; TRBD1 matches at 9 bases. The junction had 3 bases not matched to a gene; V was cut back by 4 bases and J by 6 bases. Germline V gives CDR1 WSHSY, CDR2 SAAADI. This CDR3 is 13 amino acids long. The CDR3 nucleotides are TGCGCCAGCAGTGCTGACAGGGGGGATGGCTACACCTTC. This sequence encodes CASSADRGDGYTF.

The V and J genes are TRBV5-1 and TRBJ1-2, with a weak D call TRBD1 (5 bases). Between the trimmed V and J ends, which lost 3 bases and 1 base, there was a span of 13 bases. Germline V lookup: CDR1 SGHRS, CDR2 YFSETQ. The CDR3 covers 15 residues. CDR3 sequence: CASSYQGGFNYGYTF. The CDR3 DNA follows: TGCGCCAGCAGCTACCAGGGAGGATTTAACTATGGCTACACCTTC. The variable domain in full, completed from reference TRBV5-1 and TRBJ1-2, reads KAGVTQTPRYLIKTRGQQVTLSCSPISGHRSVSWYQQTPGQGLQFLFEYFSETQRNKGNFPGRFSGRQFSNSRSEMNVSTLELGDSALYLCASSYQGGFNYGYTFGSGTRLTVV.

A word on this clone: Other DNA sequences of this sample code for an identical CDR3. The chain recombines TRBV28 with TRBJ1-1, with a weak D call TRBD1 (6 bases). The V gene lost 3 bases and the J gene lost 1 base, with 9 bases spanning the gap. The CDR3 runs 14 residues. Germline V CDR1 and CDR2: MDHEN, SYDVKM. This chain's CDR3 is CASSFRGGNTEAFF. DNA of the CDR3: TGTGCCAGCAGTTTTAGGGGGGGGAACACTGAAGCTTTCTTT.

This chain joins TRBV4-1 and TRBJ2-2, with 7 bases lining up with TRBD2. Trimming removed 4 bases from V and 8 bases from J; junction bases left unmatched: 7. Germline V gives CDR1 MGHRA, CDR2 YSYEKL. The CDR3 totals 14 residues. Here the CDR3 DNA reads TGCGCCAGCAGCCTAGCGGCGGGGGTAGGGGAGCTGTTTTTT. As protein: CASSLAAGVGELFF.

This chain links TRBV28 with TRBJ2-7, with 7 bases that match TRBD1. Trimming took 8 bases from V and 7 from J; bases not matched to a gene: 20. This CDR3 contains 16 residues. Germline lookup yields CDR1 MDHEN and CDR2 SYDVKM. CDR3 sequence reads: CASGTGVALGELEQYF. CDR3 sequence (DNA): TGTGCCAGCGGTACAGGGGTCGCTCTCGGGGAGTTAGAGCAGTACTTC. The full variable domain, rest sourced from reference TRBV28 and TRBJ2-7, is DVKVTQSSRYLVKRTGEKVFLECVQDMDHENMFWYRQDPGLGLRLIYFSYDVKMKEKGDIPEGYSVSREKKERFSLILESASTNQTSMYLCASGTGVALGELEQYFGPGTRLTVT.

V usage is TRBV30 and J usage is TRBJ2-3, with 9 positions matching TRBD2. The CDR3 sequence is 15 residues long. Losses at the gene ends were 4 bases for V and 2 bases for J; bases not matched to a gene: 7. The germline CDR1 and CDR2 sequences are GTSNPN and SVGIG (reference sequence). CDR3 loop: CAWIPSGVYTDTQYF. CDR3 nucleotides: TGTGCCTGGATTCCTAGCGGGGTTTACACAGATACGCAGTATTTT.

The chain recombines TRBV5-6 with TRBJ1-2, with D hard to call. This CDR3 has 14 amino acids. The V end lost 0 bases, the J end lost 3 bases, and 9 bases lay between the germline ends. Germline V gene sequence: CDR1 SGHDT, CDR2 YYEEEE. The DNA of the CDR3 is TGTGCCAGCAGCTTGGATAGCTCCGACTATGGCTACACCTTC. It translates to CASSLDSSDYGYTF.

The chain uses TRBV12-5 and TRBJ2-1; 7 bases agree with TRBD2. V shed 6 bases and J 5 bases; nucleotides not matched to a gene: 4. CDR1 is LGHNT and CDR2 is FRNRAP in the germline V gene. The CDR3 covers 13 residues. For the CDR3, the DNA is TGTGCTAGTGGGGCGGGAGTGGACAATGAGCAGTTCTTC. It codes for CASGAGVDNEQFF.

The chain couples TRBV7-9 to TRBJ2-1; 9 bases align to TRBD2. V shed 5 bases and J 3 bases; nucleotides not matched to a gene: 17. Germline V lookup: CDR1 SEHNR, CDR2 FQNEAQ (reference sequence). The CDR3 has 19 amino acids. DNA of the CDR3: TGTGCCAGCAGCCCCTCGGCGGGAGGGTTTGGGAGGGGCTACAATGAGCAGTTCTTC. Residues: CASSPSAGGFGRGYNEQFF.

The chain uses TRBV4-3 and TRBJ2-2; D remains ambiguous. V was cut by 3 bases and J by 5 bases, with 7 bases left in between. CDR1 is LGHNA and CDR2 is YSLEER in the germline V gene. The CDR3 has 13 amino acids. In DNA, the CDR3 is TGCGCCAGCAGCCACTCTAGTACCGGGGAGCTGTTTTTT. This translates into CASSHSSTGELFF.

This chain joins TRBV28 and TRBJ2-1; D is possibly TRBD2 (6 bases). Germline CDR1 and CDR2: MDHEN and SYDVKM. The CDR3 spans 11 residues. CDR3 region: CGSGDIHEQFF. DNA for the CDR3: TGTGGGTCGGGAGATATTCATGAGCAGTTCTTC.

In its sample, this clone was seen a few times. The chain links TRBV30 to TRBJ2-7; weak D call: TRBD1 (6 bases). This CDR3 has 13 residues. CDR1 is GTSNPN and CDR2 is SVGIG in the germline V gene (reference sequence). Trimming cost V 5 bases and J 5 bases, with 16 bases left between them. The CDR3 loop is CAWSYSRGNEQYF. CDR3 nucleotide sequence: TGTGCCTGGTCCTACAGTAGGGGGAACGAGCAGTACTTC.

This chain's CDR3 is CASRRDLGDEQFF. In nucleotides, the CDR3 is TGTGCCAGTCGACGGGACTTAGGGGATGAGCAGTTCTTC. This chain connects TRBV19 to TRBJ2-1, with D perhaps matching TRBD2 (6 bases). This CDR3 has 13 amino acids. Germline assignment: CDR1 LNHDA and CDR2 SQIVND (reference sequence). V shed 8 bases and J shed 8 bases, with 16 bases lying between them.